This TCR beta chain is drawn from a study of Graves' ophthalmopathy and Graves' hyperthyroidism. Findings of the study overall: The blood repertoire also included most expanded thyroid clonotypes above 0.001 frequency. Stable hyperthyroidism and ophthalmopathy were told apart by a 13-signature model, which achieved 87.88% sensitivity and just over 80% specificity.

V was shortened by 6 bases and J by 4 bases, with 15 bases between the two germline ends. Germline V gene sequence: CDR1 MNHEY, CDR2 SMNVEV (reference sequence). The CDR3 covers 14 residues. Moderate-to-severe activity, CAS ≥3, NOSPECS ≥4 and a duration under 3 months were seen in donors with ophthalmopathy. Amplification targeted the TCR beta CDR3 regions, with RNA transcripts as the source material. First-round RT-PCR employed HTBI primers, with a second-round multiplex PCR after it. TCRdb re-analysed the multiplex PCR reads in MiXCR, keeping a single row per CDR3 protein. The table lists some 200,000 distinct CDR3 sequences, 25% to 35% of them singletons. This clonotype was observed at least ten times. What it binds is not known.

This TCR came from a man over 45 with Graves' ophthalmopathy. Sequenced material: peripheral blood. The gene calls are TRBV27 and TRBJ1-1; weak D call: TRBD1 (5 bases). CDR3 amino acids: CASSLAGTGTEAFF. The CDR3 region has the DNA TGTGCCAGCAGCCTGGCGGGGACCGGCACTGAAGCTTTCTTT.